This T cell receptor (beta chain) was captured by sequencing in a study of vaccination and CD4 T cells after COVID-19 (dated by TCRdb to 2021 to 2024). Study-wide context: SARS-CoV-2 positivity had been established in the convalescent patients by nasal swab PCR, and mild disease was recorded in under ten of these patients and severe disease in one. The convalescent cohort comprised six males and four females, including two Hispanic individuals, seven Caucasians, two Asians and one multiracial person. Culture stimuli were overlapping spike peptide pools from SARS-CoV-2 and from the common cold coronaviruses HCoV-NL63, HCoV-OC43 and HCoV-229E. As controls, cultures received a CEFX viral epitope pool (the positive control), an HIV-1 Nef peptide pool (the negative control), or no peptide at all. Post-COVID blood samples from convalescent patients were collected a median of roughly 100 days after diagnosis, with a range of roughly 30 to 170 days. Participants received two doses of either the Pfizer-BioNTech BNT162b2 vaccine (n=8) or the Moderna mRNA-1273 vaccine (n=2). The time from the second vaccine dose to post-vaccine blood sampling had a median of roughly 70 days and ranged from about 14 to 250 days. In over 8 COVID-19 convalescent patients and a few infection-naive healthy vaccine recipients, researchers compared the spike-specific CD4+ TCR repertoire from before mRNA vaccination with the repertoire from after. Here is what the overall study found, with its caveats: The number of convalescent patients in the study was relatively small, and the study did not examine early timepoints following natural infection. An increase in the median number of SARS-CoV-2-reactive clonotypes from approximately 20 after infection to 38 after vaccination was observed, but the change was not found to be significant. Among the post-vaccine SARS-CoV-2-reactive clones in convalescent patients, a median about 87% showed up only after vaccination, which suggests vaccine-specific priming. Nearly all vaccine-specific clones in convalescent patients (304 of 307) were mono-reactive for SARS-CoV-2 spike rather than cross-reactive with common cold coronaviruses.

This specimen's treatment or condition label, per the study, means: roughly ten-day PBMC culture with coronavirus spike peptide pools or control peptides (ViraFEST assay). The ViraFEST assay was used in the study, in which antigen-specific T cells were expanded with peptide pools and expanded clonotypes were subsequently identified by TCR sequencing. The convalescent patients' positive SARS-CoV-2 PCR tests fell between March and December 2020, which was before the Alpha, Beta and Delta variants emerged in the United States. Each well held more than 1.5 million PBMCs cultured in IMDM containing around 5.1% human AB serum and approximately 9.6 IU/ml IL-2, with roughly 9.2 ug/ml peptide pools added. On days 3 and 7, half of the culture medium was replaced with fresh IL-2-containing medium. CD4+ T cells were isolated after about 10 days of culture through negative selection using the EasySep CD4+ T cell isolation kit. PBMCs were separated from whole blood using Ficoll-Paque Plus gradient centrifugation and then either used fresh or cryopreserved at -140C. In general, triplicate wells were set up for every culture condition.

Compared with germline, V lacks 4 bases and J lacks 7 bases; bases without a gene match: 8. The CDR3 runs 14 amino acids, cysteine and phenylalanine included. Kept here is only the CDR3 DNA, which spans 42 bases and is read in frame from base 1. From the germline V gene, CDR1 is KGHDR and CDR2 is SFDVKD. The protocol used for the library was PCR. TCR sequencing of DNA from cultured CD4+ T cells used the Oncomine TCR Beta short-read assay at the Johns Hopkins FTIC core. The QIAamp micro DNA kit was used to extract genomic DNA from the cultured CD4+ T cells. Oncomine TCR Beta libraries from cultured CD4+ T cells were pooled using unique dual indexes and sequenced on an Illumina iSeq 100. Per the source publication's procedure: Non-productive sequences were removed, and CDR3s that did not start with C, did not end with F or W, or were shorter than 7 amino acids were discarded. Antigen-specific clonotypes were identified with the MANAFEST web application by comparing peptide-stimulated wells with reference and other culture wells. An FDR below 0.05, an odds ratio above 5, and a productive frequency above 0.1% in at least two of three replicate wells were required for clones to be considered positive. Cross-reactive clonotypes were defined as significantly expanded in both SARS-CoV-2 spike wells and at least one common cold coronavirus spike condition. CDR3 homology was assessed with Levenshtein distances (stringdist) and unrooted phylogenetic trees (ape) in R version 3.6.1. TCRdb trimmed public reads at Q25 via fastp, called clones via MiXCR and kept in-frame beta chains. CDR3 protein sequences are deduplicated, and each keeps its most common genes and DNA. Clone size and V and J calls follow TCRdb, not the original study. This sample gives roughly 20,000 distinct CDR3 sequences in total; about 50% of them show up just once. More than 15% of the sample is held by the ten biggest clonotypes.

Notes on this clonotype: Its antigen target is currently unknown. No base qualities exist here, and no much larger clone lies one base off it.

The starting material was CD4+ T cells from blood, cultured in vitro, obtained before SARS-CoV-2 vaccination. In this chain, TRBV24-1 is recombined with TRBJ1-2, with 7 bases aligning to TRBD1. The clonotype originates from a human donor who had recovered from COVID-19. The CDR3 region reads CATSDPGQAGGYTF. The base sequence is TGTGCCACCAGTGACCCCGGACAGGCGGGTGGCTACACCTTC.